This paragraph covers one T cell receptor beta chain sequence. The antigen is unknown. This may arise from a read error, as a much more abundant clone is one base away. The CDR3 ends on some other residue instead of the conserved phenylalanine or tryptophan, so this is likely a read error. Amplification of TCR beta CDR3 regions was performed using RNA transcripts as template. A set of HTBI primers served as the primers for a first-round RT-PCR of the TCR CDR3. From the multiplex PCR reads, TCRdb called clonotypes with MiXCR, one entry per CDR3 protein. The sample shows fewer than 900,000 distinct CDR3 sequences, roughly a sixth of them seen only once. The sample belongs to a study of T cells in Graves' hyperthyroidism and ophthalmopathy. Sampled blood dates from first hyperthyroidism diagnosis, and it precedes any ophthalmopathy symptoms. PBMCs came from 10 ml fresh peripheral blood. Points from the study as a whole: Ophthalmopathy prediction by the model preceded onset by a median roughly 6.3 months.

Germline values: CDR1 SNHLY, CDR2 FYNNEI. This CDR3 spans 15 amino acids. Unmatched junction bases numbered 8, after V lost 6 bases and J lost 2 bases. J is TRBJ2-7 and V is TRBV2; TRBD1 matches at 9 bases. The sample comprised blood. The sequence was obtained from a woman between 45 and 60 years old with Graves' hyperthyroidism that later progressed to Graves' ophthalmopathy. The CDR3 nucleotides read TGTGCCAGCAGGGTGGGGACAGGGAGCCCCTACGAGCAGTACTCC. Amino acid sequence: CASRVGTGSPYEQYS.